The 15 T cell receptor beta chains below come from one sample, sequenced in a study of graft-versus-host responses after intestinal transplantation. These TCRs' antigens remain unknown. Using immunoSEQ multiplex PCR, the repertoire was profiled, and TCRdb retains in-frame clones only, with some absent. The sample shows roughly 38,000 clones, 93% of them seen only once. The material was unstimulated CD8+ T cells sorted from spleen or lymph node cells, obtained before transplant. The receptor set was obtained from a human donor who was the organ donor for an intestinal transplant.

This rearrangement joins TRBV27 to TRBJ2-1, with D unclear. Germline values: CDR1 MNHEY, CDR2 SMNVEV (reference sequence). The CDR3 has 13 amino acids. The V gene lost 6 bases and the J gene lost 8 bases, with 14 bases spanning the gap. The CDR3, as DNA: TGTGCCAGCAGCCCCCTGGTCTCGCATGAGCAGTTCTTC. Translating gives CASSPLVSHEQFF.

In this sample, this clone turned up once. The CDR3 sequence is CASSEARGASETNEKLFF. The CDR3 DNA follows: TGTGCCAGCAGTGAAGCACGAGGGGCTAGTGAAACTAATGAAAAACTGTTTTTT. The chain recombines TRBV6-1 with TRBJ1-4, with a possible D match to TRBD1 (5 bases). This CDR3 has 18 residues. In germline, CDR1 is MNHNS, CDR2 SASEGT. Trimming shortened V by 0 bases and J by 1 base, and 15 bases separated the two germline ends.

The rearrangement uses TRBV9 and TRBJ2-3; D gene ambiguous. CDR1 and CDR2 (germline): SGDLS, YYNGEE. The CDR3 has 15 amino acids. The V gene lost 5 bases and the J gene lost 0 bases, with 13 bases spanning the gap. As DNA, the CDR3 is TGTGCCAGCAGTACCGAGGTTGGGAGCACAGATACGCAGTATTTT. It specifies CASSTEVGSTDTQYF.

This clone has a single count. This rearrangement joins TRBV5-6 to TRBJ2-1; 7 bases are a match to TRBD1. CDR1 SGHDT and CDR2 YYEEEE come from the germline V gene. The CDR3 extends over 13 amino acids. The V gene end was trimmed by 4 bases and the J gene end by 8 bases; junction bases not matched to a gene: 6. Here the CDR3 DNA reads TGTGCCAGCAGCCCTACAGGGGTGGATGAGCAGTTCTTC. It yields the protein CASSPTGVDEQFF.

V gene TRBV4-1 combines with J gene TRBJ2-6; weak D call: TRBD1 (5 bases). CDR3 length equals 15 residues. The germline gives CDR1 MGHRA, CDR2 YSYEKL. Between the trimmed V and J ends, which lost 5 bases and 0 bases, there was a span of 8 bases. In nucleotides, the CDR3 is TGCGCCAGCAGCTATGACAGCTCTGGGGCCAACGTCCTGACTTTC. Its translation: CASSYDSSGANVLTF.

The V call is TRBV27, the J call TRBJ2-1, with TRBD2 matching over 13 bases. V trimming: 5 bases; J trimming: 8 bases; junction bases outside the gene matches: 6. Per germline, CDR1 MNHEY and CDR2 SMNVEV (reference sequence). There are 15 residues in the CDR3. This CDR3 reads CASSRLAGGGDEQFF. In DNA, the CDR3 is TGTGCCAGCAGTCGACTAGCGGGAGGTGGCGATGAGCAGTTCTTC.

The chain links TRBV5-6 to TRBJ1-1; 7 positions agree with TRBD1. V gave up 2 bases and J gave up 5 bases; unmatched junction bases: 6. Per germline, CDR1 SGHDT and CDR2 YYEEEE. The CDR3 consists of 14 residues. Here the CDR3 reads CASSLGVRGTEAFF. CDR3 nucleotides: TGTGCCAGCAGCTTAGGCGTCAGGGGGACTGAAGCTTTCTTT.

DNA of the CDR3: TGTGCCAGCAGGCCGACAGGCTTGGAGACCCAGTACTTC. This gives the protein CASRPTGLETQYF. V usage is TRBV6-5 and J usage is TRBJ2-5; a weak D match, TRBD1 (6 bases). There are 13 residues in the CDR3. In germline, CDR1 is MNHEY, CDR2 SVGAGI. V gave up 6 bases and J gave up 5 bases, with 13 bases separating them.

This chain joins TRBV6-5 and TRBJ2-3; D assignment may be TRBD1 or TRBD2 (5 bases each). V was shortened by 4 bases and J by 4 bases, with 12 bases between the two germline ends. This CDR3 region has 14 residues. Germline CDR1 reads MNHEY; CDR2 reads SVGAGI. CDR3 in amino acids: CASSLSLGADTQYF. Written as DNA, the CDR3 is TGTGCCAGCAGTTTAAGTTTGGGGGCAGATACGCAGTATTTT.

The chain is built from TRBV4-2 and TRBJ2-7; D not resolved. This CDR3 has 13 amino acids. Germline lookup yields CDR1 LGHNA and CDR2 YNFKEQ. V lost 0 bases and J 4 bases, leaving 7 bases between the germline ends. The CDR3 is CASSQEKGYEQYF. In DNA form, the CDR3 reads TGTGCCAGCAGCCAAGAAAAAGGGTACGAGCAGTACTTC.

The count of this clone is one. The genes are TRBV27 and TRBJ2-7; 9 nucleotides agree with TRBD1. There are 14 residues in the CDR3. With 4 bases clipped from V and 0 bases from J, the junction kept 1 base outside the gene matches. Germline values: CDR1 MNHEY, CDR2 SMNVEV (reference sequence). The CDR3 reads CASSSDRGSYEQYF. In nucleotides, the CDR3 is TGTGCCAGCAGTTCGGACAGGGGCTCCTACGAGCAGTACTTC.

This rearrangement joins TRBV6-4 to TRBJ1-2; the D gene is possibly TRBD1 (6 bases). This CDR3 is built from 14 residues. Trimming took 6 bases from V and 0 from J, leaving 11 bases between them. CDR1 MRHNA and CDR2 SNTAGT come from the germline V gene. DNA of the CDR3: TGTGCCAGCAGCATAGGACAGCCTAACTATGGCTACACCTTC. This sequence encodes CASSIGQPNYGYTF.

A note on this clone: Other nucleotide sequences from this sample produce the same CDR3. The genes are TRBV4-1 and TRBJ2-6, with D maybe TRBD2 (7 bases). The length of the CDR3 is 18 residues. Germline CDR1 MGHRA, CDR2 YSYEKL. V was pared by 1 base and J by 2 bases, with 15 bases between. DNA of the CDR3: TGCGCCAGCAGCCAAGGTTTGGGGGGGGCGCCTGGGGCCAACGTCCTGACTTTC. Its protein is CASSQGLGGAPGANVLTF.

The chain has TRBV9 and TRBJ2-3; D ambiguous. The CDR3 runs 15 residues. The V end was cut by 0 bases, the J end by 2 bases, with 10 bases between. Germline V gene data show CDR1 as SGDLS and CDR2 as YYNGEE. This chain's CDR3 is CASSVARAYTDTQYF. DNA of the CDR3: TGTGCCAGCAGCGTAGCTCGGGCCTACACAGATACGCAGTATTTT. Using reference TRBV9 and TRBJ2-3 for the parts outside the CDR3, the full variable domain is DSGVTQTPKHLITATGQRVTLRCSPRSGDLSVYWYQQSLDQGLQFLIQYYNGEERAKGNILERFSAQQFPDLHSELNLSSLELGDSALYFCASSVARAYTDTQYFGPGTRLTVL.

Here the CDR3 reads CASSSGVNTEAFF. The CDR3 bases are TGCGCCAGCAGCTCCGGGGTGAACACTGAAGCTTTCTTT. The chain employs TRBV5-1 and TRBJ1-1; D is ambiguous. The CDR3 spans 13 residues. With 3 bases removed from V and 0 bases from J, the gap between germline ends came to 6 bases. The V gene's germline CDR1 is SGHRS and CDR2 YFSETQ. The full variable domain, rest sourced from reference TRBV5-1 and TRBJ1-1, is KAGVTQTPRYLIKTRGQQVTLSCSPISGHRSVSWYQQTPGQGLQFLFEYFSETQRNKGNFPGRFSGRQFSNSRSEMNVSTLELGDSALYLCASSSGVNTEAFFGQGTRLTVV.